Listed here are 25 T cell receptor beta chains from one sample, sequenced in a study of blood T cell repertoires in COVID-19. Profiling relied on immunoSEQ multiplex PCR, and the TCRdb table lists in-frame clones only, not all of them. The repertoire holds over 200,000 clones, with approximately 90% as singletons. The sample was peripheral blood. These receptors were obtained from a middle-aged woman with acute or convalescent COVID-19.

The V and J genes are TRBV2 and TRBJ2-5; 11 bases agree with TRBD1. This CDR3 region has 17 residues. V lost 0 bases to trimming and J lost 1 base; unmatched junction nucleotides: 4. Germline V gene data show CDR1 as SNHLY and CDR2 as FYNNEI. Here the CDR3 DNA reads TGTGCCAGCAGTGAAGCGGACAGGGGGCTGGGCCAAGAGACCCAGTACTTC. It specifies CASSEADRGLGQETQYF. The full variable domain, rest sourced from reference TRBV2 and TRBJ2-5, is EPEVTQTPSHQVTQMGQEVILRCVPISNHLYFYWYRQILGQKVEFLVSFYNNEISEKSEIFDDQFSVERPDGSNFTLKIRSTKLEDSAMYFCASSEADRGLGQETQYFGPGTRLLVL.

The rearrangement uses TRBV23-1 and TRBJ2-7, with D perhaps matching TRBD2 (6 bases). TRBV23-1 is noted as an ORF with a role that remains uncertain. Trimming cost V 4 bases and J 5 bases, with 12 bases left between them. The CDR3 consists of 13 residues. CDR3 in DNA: TGCGCCAGCAGTCTCCCGGGGGTCCACGAGCAGTACGTC. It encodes CASSLPGVHEQYV.

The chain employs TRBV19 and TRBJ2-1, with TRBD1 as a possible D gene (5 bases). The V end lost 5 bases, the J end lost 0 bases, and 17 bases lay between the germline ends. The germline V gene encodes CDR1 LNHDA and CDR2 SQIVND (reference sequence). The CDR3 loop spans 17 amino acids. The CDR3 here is CASSLITTGDSYNEQFF. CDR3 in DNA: TGTGCCAGTAGTCTCATAACAACAGGTGACTCCTACAATGAGCAGTTCTTC.

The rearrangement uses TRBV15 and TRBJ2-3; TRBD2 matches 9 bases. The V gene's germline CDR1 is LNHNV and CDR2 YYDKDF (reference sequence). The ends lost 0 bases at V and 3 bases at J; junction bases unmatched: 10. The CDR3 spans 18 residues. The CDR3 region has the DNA TGTGCCACCAGCAGAGAAAGGGTGGTAGCGGGGGCAACAGATACGCAGTATTTT. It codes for CATSRERVVAGATDTQYF.

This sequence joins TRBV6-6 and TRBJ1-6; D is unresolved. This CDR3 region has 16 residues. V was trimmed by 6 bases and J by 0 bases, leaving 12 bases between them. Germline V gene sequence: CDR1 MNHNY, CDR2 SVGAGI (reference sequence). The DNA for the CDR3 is TGTGCCAGCAGGCCGGAGAGAAGCTCCTATAATTCACCCCTCCACTTT. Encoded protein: CASRPERSSYNSPLHF.

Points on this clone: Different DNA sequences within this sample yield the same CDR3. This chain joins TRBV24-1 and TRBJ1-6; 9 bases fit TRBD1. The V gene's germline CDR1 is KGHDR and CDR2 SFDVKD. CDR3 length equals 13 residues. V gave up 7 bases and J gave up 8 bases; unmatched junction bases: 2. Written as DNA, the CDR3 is TGTGCCACCAGACAGGGGGCGGATTCACCCCTCCACTTT. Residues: CATRQGADSPLHF.

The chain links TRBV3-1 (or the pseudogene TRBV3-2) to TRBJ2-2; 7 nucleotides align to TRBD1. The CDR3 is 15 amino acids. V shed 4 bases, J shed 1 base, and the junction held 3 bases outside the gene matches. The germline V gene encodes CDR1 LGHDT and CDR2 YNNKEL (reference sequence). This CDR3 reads CASSPTGRNTGELFF. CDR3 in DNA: TGTGCCAGCAGCCCGACAGGGAGGAACACCGGGGAGCTGTTTTTT.

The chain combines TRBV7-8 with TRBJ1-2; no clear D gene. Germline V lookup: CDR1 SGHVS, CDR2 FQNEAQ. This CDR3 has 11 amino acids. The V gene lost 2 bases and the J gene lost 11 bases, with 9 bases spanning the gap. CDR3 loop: CASSLYGVYTF. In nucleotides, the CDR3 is TGTGCCAGCAGCTTATACGGGGTTTACACCTTC.

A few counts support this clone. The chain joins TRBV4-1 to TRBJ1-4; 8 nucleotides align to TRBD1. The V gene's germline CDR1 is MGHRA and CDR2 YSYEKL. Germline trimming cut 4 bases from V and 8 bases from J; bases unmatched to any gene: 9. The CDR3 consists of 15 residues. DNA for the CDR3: TGCGCCAGCAGCCGGCAGACAGGGGCGCGGGAAAAACTGTTTTTT. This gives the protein CASSRQTGAREKLFF.

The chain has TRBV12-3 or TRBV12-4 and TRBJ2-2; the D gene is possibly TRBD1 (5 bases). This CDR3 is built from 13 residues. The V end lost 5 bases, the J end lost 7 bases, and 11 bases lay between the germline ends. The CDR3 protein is CASSRQGNGELFF. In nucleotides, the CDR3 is TGTGCCAGCAGTCGCCAGGGTAACGGGGAGCTGTTTTTT.

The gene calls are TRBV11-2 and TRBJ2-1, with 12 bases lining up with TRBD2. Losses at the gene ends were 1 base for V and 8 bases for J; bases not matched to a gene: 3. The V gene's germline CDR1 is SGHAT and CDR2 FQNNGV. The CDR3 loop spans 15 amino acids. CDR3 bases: TGTGCCAGCAGCTTAGTGACTAGCGGGGGCGATGAGCAGTTCTTC. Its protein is CASSLVTSGGDEQFF. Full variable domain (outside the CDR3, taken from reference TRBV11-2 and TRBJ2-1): EAGVAQSPRYKIIEKRQSVAFWCNPISGHATLYWYQQILGQGPKLLIQFQNNGVVDDSQLPKDRFSAERLKGVDSTLKIQPAKLEDSAVYLCASSLVTSGGDEQFFGPGTRLTVL.

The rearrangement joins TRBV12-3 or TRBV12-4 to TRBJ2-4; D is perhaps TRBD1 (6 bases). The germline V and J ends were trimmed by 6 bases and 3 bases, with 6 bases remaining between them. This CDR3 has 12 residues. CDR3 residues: CASRDSKNIQYF. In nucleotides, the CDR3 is TGTGCCAGCAGGGACAGCAAAAACATTCAGTACTTC.

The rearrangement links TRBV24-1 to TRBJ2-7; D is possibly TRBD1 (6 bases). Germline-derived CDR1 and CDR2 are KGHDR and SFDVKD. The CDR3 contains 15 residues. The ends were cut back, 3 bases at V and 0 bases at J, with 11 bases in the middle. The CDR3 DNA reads TGTGCCACCAGTGATGCTGACAGGAGCTCCTACGAGCAGTACGTC. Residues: CATSDADRSSYEQYV.

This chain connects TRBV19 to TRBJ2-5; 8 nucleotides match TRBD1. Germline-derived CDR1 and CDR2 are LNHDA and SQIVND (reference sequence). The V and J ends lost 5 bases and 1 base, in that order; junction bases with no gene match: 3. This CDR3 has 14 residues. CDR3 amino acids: CASSLQGAQETQYF. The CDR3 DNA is TGTGCCAGTAGTCTGCAGGGGGCCCAAGAGACCCAGTACTTC.

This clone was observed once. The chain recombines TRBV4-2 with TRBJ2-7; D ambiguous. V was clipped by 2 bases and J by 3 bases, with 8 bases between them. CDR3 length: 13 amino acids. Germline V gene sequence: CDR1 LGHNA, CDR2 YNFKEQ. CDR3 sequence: CASSQPSVYEQYV. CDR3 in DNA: TGTGCCAGCAGCCAACCCAGCGTCTACGAGCAGTACGTC.

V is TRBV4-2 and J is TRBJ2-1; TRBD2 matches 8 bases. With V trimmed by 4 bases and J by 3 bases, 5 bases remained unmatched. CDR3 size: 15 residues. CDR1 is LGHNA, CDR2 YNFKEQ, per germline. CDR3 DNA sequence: TGTGCCAGCAGCCGTGTTAGCGGGGACTACAATGAGCAGTTCTTC. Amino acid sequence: CASSRVSGDYNEQFF.

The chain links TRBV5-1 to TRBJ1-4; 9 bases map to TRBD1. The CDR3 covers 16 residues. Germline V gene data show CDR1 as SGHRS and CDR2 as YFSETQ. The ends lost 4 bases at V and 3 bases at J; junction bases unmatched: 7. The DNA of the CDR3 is TGCGCCAGCAGCCCGCACCGGGACAGGGCTAATGAAAAACTGTTTTTT. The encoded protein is CASSPHRDRANEKLFF.

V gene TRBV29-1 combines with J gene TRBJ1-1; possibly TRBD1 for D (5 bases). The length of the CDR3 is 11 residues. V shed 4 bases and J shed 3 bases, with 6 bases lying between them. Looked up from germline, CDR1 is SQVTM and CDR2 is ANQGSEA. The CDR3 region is CSVGGDTEAFF. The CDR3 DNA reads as TGCAGCGTTGGGGGGGACACTGAAGCTTTCTTT.

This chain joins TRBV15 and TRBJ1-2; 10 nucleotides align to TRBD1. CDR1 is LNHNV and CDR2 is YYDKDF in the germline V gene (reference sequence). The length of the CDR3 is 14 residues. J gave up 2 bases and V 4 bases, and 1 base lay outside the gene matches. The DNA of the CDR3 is TGTGCCACCAGCACGGGACAGGGGAACTATGGCTACACCTTC. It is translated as CATSTGQGNYGYTF.

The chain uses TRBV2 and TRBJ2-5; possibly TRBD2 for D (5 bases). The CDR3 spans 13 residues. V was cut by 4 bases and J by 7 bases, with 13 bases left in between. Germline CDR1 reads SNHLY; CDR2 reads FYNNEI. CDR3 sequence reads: CASSVELGGTQYF. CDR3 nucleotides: TGTGCCAGCAGTGTGGAACTAGGAGGGACCCAGTACTTC. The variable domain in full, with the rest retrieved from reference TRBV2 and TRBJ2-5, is EPEVTQTPSHQVTQMGQEVILRCVPISNHLYFYWYRQILGQKVEFLVSFYNNEISEKSEIFDDQFSVERPDGSNFTLKIRSTKLEDSAMYFCASSVELGGTQYFGPGTRLLVL.

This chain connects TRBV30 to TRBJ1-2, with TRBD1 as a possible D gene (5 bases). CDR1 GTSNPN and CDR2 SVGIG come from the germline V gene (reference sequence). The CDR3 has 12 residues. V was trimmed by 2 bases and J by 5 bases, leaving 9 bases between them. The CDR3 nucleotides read TGTGCCTGGAGTACCCAGGGATATGGCTACACCTTC. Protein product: CAWSTQGYGYTF.

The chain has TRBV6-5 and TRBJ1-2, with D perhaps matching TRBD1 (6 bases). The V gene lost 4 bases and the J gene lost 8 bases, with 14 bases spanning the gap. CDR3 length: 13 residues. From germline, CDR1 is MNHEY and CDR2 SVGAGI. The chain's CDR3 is CASSSGGAYGYTF. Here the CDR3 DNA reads TGTGCCAGCAGTTCGGGGGGGGCATACGGCTACACCTTC.

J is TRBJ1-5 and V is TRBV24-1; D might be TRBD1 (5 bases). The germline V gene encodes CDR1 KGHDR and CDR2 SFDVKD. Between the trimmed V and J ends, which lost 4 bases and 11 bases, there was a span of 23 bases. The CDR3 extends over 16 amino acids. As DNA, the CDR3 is TGTGCCACCAGTGACCCTAGAGCCGGTCAGGTCAGGGCCCAGCATTTT. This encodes CATSDPRAGQVRAQHF.

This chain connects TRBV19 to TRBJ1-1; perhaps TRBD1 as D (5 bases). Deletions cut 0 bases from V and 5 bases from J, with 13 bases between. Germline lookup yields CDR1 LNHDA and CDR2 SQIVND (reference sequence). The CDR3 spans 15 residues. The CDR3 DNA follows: TGTGCCAGTAGTATAGACAGGGTGCCTCCTACTGAAGCTTTCTTT. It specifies CASSIDRVPPTEAFF.

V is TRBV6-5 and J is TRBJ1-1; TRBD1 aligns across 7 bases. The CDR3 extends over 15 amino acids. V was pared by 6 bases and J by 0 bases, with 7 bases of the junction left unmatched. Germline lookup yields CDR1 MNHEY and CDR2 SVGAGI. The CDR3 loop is CASSRGGQLNTEAFF. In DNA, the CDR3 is TGTGCCAGCAGCCGTGGGGGACAGTTGAACACTGAAGCTTTCTTT.